This passage covers 9 T cell receptor beta chains from one sample sequenced in a study of T cell responses to AZD1222 COVID-19 vaccine. Data came from immunoSEQ multiplex PCR; TCRdb stores just in-frame clones and leaves some out. In the table there are about 100,000 clones, 70% to 90% of which are singletons. Material: peripheral blood, obtained on day 0 of MenACWY control vaccination. Receptors originate from an adult in good health.

V is TRBV30 and J is TRBJ2-5, with 9 bases aligning to TRBD1. Germline V gives CDR1 GTSNPN, CDR2 SVGIG (reference sequence). Trimming took 6 bases from V and 7 from J; bases not matched to a gene: 9. The CDR3 consists of 13 residues. CDR3 coding DNA: TGTGCCTGCAGGACAGGGGTAGACGGGACCCAGTACTTC. Its translation is CACRTGVDGTQYF. Variable domain in full (rest from reference TRBV30 and TRBJ2-5): SQTIHQWPATLVQPVGSPLSLECTVEGTSNPNLYWYRQAAGRGLQLLFYSVGIGQISSEVPQNLSASRPQDRQFILSSKKLLLSDSGFYLCACRTGVDGTQYFGPGTRLLVL.

The CDR3 loop is CASRGVTEAFF. In DNA form, the CDR3 reads TGTGCCTCCAGAGGGGTCACTGAAGCTTTCTTT. This chain connects TRBV19 to TRBJ1-1, with D possibly TRBD1 on 5 matching bases. The CDR3 totals 11 residues. V gave up 11 bases and J gave up 4 bases, with 11 bases separating them. Germline V gene sequence: CDR1 LNHDA, CDR2 SQIVND (reference sequence).

The chain couples TRBV7-2 to TRBJ1-1, with D possibly matching TRBD1 (5 bases). Trimming removed 4 bases at V and 4 bases at J, with 19 bases between. Per the germline V gene, CDR1 is SGHTA and CDR2 is FQGNSA. The CDR3 sequence is 16 residues long. CDR3 residues: CASSSLRGGRGTEAFF. CDR3 bases: TGTGCCAGCAGCTCCCTTCGGGGGGGAAGGGGCACTGAAGCTTTCTTT.

This chain uses TRBV5-4 with TRBJ2-1; 14 bases fit TRBD2. Germline CDR1 and CDR2: SGHNT and YYREEE (reference sequence). CDR3 size: 17 residues. V was pared by 4 bases and J by 6 bases, with 9 bases of the junction left unmatched. In DNA form, the CDR3 reads TGTGCCAGCAGCCGGGGGACTAGCGGGGGTGTGGGCAATGAGCAGTTCTTC. Encoded protein: CASSRGTSGGVGNEQFF.

The rearrangement joins TRBV28 to TRBJ2-7; possible D gene TRBD1, 5 bases. Deletions cut 6 bases from V and 4 bases from J, with 13 bases between. The germline gives CDR1 MDHEN, CDR2 SYDVKM. This CDR3 contains 13 residues. The DNA for the CDR3 is TGTGCCAGCAGCAAGTCAGCAGGGTACGAGCAGTACTTC. Amino acid sequence: CASSKSAGYEQYF.

CDR3 coding DNA: TGTGCCAGCAGCGACGACAGGGGCCCGTACAATGAGCAGTTCTTC. Its translation: CASSDDRGPYNEQFF. This chain uses TRBV2 with TRBJ2-1; 8 nucleotides line up with TRBD1. The CDR3 consists of 15 residues. Looked up from germline, CDR1 is SNHLY and CDR2 is FYNNEI. The V segment lost 6 bases and the J segment 4 bases; nucleotides outside the gene matches: 8.

There are many counts of this clone. For the CDR3, the DNA is TGTGCCAGCAGTCCCGGGACAGGGGAACCTTCGGCCCTCCACTTT. Amino acid sequence: CASSPGTGEPSALHF. The chain links TRBV6-5 to TRBJ1-6; 10 nucleotides agree with TRBD1. The CDR3 runs to 15 residues. CDR1 and CDR2 from the germline V gene are MNHEY and SVGAGI. Germline trimming cut 5 bases from V and 14 bases from J; bases unmatched to any gene: 12.

The V and J genes are TRBV27 and TRBJ1-1; 10 bases align to TRBD1. The CDR3 has 16 residues. Per germline, CDR1 MNHEY and CDR2 SMNVEV (reference sequence). The V gene end was trimmed by 5 bases and the J gene end by 1 base; junction bases not matched to a gene: 7. The CDR3 nucleotides read TGTGCCAGCAGTCGACTGGGGGACAGGGGGAACACTGAAGCTTTCTTT. As protein: CASSRLGDRGNTEAFF.

The rearrangement joins TRBV7-8 to TRBJ1-5; 7 bases fit TRBD1. This CDR3 contains 15 residues. Per germline, CDR1 SGHVS and CDR2 FQNEAQ. V was pared by 2 bases and J by 5 bases, with 6 bases of the junction left unmatched. CDR3 sequence: CASSLHRDRDQPQHF. The CDR3 DNA sequence: TGTGCCAGCAGCTTACACCGGGACAGAGATCAGCCCCAGCATTTT. The variable domain in full, completed from reference TRBV7-8 and TRBJ1-5, reads GAGVSQSPRYKVAKRGQDVALRCDPISGHVSLFWYQQALGQGPEFLTYFQNEAQLDKSGLPSDRFFAERPEGSVSTLKIQRTQQEDSAVYLCASSLHRDRDQPQHFGDGTRLSIL.